This entry features one TCR beta chain sequence. Antigen: not known. A read error may produce the germline difference seen at one junction end. Constant-region priming of roughly 500 ng total RNA yielded TCR beta cDNA. Researchers made the TCR beta libraries by running three nested multiplex PCR rounds with slightly modified ARM-PCR. The first two PCR rounds, around 11 cycles each, used TRBV1-TRBV30 forward primers and a C-beta reverse primer. MiXCR, run by TCRdb on the multiplex PCR reads, gives a single entry per CDR3 protein. The repertoire includes 150,000 to 200,000 distinct CDR3 sequences, around four fifths of them detected once, and 15% to 20% sits in the top ten. This specimen belongs to a study of tumor-infiltrating lymphocytes in primary liver carcinoma. For the study at large: The patient population consisted of men and women between 30 and 69 years of age. Study conclusions and caveats: Between tumor regions, pairs overlapped more than tumor-adjacent and tumor-blood pairs did. It was in tumors, not blood, that the top-250-clone fraction was significantly higher (p = 0.039).

Investigators took RNA and DNA out together from roughly 18-30 mg of unsorted bulk tissue. The CDR3 has 18 amino acids. Germline V gene lookup returns CDR1 MGHRA and CDR2 YSYEKL. Input material: tumor tissue from primary liver carcinoma. V usage is TRBV4-1 and J usage is TRBJ2-6, with a possible D match to TRBD1 (7 bases). The TCR sequence derives from a man aged 35 to 55 with primary liver carcinoma and hepatitis B virus infection. The CDR3 loop reads CASSQPRQGVGGANALTF. The CDR3 nucleotides read TGCGCCAGCAGCCAACCGCGACAGGGTGTCGGAGGGGCCAACGCCCTGACTTTC.